This TCR beta chain came from a study of T cells in localized non-small cell lung cancer. Study results and limitations: The study linked higher blood T cell density to longer overall survival.

In the case of this clone: What it binds is unknown.

Clones were sequenced by immunoSEQ multiplex PCR, and TCRdb holds only the in-frame ones, with some missing. This table has fewer than 45,000 clones, roughly 80% appearing once. In germline, CDR1 is SEHNR, CDR2 FQNEAQ (reference sequence). The V gene end was trimmed by 5 bases and the J gene end by 4 bases; junction bases not matched to a gene: 11. The CDR3 covers 16 residues. The material sequenced was peripheral blood, taken before any cancer treatment. This TCR was sampled from an older male donor with stage III squamous cell lung carcinoma. J is TRBJ1-2 and V is TRBV7-9; 9 bases map to TRBD1. The CDR3 reads CASSQGTGGGLYGYTF. Written as DNA, the CDR3 is TGTGCCAGCAGCCAAGGAACAGGGGGCGGCCTCTATGGCTACACCTTC.